This TCR beta chain was recovered during a study of OX40 agonist ivuxolimab in advanced cancers. Study observations and caveats: Patients with a partial response at 0.1-3.0 mg/kg had among the lowest clonal expansion.

The data were produced by immunoSEQ multiplex PCR, yet TCRdb's version contains in-frame clones alone and is incomplete. This table has about 66,000 clones, around 85% appearing once. Remarks on this clone: Its antigen is still unknown.

V was cut by 5 bases and J by 4 bases, with 15 bases left in between. CDR1 is SGHTA, CDR2 FQGNSA, per germline. This CDR3 region has 16 residues. Sequenced here: CD4+ or CD8+ T cells sorted from blood, sampled in a trial of the OX40 agonist ivuxolimab. The receptor comes from an adult with an advanced solid tumor such as melanoma, head and neck, liver or kidney cancer. The chain links TRBV7-2 to TRBJ2-6; D gene unclear. This chain's CDR3 is CASSPYILRGANVLTF. The CDR3 DNA sequence: TGTGCCAGCAGCCCCTATATACTGAGAGGGGCCAACGTCCTGACTTTC.